The 26 T cell receptor beta chains below were found in one sample sequenced in a study of blood T cells in healthy people across ages. Using a J-beta primer mix together with a sample-barcoded 5' primer, a second PCR was run for 7 to 11 cycles. TCRdb recomputed calls from the 5' RACE reads with MiXCR, one row per CDR3 protein. The sample holds about 770,000 distinct CDR3 sequences, 40% to 50% seen once. Sequenced: blood. The receptors originated from a man in his fifties or sixties in good health.

This clonotype showed up just a few times. V and J are TRBV12-3 or TRBV12-4 and TRBJ2-5; 9 bases line up with TRBD1. Trimming removed 6 bases from V and 5 bases from J; junction bases left unmatched: 7. The CDR3 loop spans 14 amino acids. CDR3 DNA: TGTGCCAGCAGCGTTACAGGGGGCGGGGAGACCCAGTACTTC. It yields the protein CASSVTGGGETQYF.

In nucleotides, the CDR3 is TGTGCCAGCAGTTACGCGTCCAGTTCAAACTATGGCTACACCTTC. Amino acid sequence: CASSYASSSNYGYTF. This chain uses TRBV6-5 with TRBJ1-2; D is undetermined. The V end was cut by 2 bases, the J end by 2 bases, with 12 bases between. The CDR3 runs to 15 residues. Germline CDR1 is MNHEY and CDR2 is SVGAGI.

This chain uses TRBV28 with TRBJ1-4; D is undetermined. The germline V gene encodes CDR1 MDHEN and CDR2 SYDVKM. With 5 bases removed from V and 4 bases from J, the gap between germline ends came to 8 bases. There are 13 residues in the CDR3. The CDR3 reads CASSTPGNEKLFF. The CDR3 DNA follows: TGTGCCAGCAGTACCCCCGGTAATGAAAAACTGTTTTTT.

The count of this clonotype is one. V usage is TRBV12-3 or TRBV12-4 and J usage is TRBJ2-1; possibly TRBD2 for D (8 bases). The ends were cut back, 6 bases at V and 3 bases at J, with 18 bases in the middle. This CDR3 is 16 amino acids long. Written as DNA, the CDR3 is TGTGCCAGCAGCCCCCCGGGAGGGGGCTACTACAATGAGCAGTTCTTC. Translation gives CASSPPGGGYYNEQFF.

The chain is built from TRBV20-1 and TRBJ2-1; D tentatively fits TRBD1 or TRBD2 (6 bases each). In germline, CDR1 is DFQATT, CDR2 SNEGSKA (reference sequence). This CDR3 has 13 residues. V was pared by 6 bases and J by 7 bases, with 16 bases between. As DNA, the CDR3 is TGCAGTGCCCCCCGACTAGGGGGGAATGAGCAGTTCTTC. This sequence encodes CSAPRLGGNEQFF.

For this clonotype: A much more abundant neighbour one base away suggests this may be a read error. The chain joins TRBV2 to TRBJ2-6; D remains ambiguous. The germline gives CDR1 SNHLY, CDR2 FYNNEI. This CDR3 is built from 12 residues. CDR3 in amino acids: CAGSAGANVLTF. CDR3 sequence (DNA): TGTGCCGGCAGTGCTGGGGCCAACGTCCTGACTTTC.

A word on this clonotype: A much larger clone differs by one base, so this may be a read error. The chain joins TRBV4-1 to TRBJ2-5, with 8 bases matching TRBD2. The CDR3 spans 18 residues. Germline V gene lookup returns CDR1 MGHRA and CDR2 YSYEKL. CDR3 coding DNA: TGCGCCAGCAGCCAAACTTCCCCGGGACTAGTGGGTCAAGGGACCCAGTACTTC. It specifies CASSQTSPGLVGQGTQYF.

The rearrangement links TRBV5-1 to TRBJ2-5; the D gene is possibly TRBD1 (5 bases). V dropped 0 bases and J dropped 0 bases, with 9 bases sitting between them. This CDR3 spans 15 amino acids. CDR1 and CDR2 (germline): SGHRS, YFSETQ. This CDR3 reads CASSLGGADQETQYF. CDR3 bases: TGCGCCAGCAGCTTGGGTGGGGCCGACCAAGAGACCCAGTACTTC.

The genes are TRBV2 and TRBJ2-5; either TRBD1 or TRBD2 may fit D (5 bases each). Germline CDR1 SNHLY, CDR2 FYNNEI. The germline V and J ends were trimmed by 4 bases and 2 bases, with 14 bases remaining between them. The CDR3 runs 15 residues. CDR3 sequence (DNA): TGTGCCAGCAGTGCGGGACGCGGAGGACAAGAGACCCAGTACTTC. It yields the protein CASSAGRGGQETQYF.

This clonotype was seen only a few times. This sequence joins TRBV6-1 and TRBJ2-5, with TRBD1 matching 10 bases. The J call may be in error: the DNA end matches TRBJ2-7 better. The CDR3 covers 14 residues. Germline-derived CDR1 and CDR2 are MNHNS and SASEGT. In nucleotides, the CDR3 is TGTGCCAGCTACAAGACAGGGGGCGATTTCGAGCAGTACTTC. Encoded protein: CASYKTGGDFEQYF.

The chain combines TRBV20-1 with TRBJ1-1, with D uncertain. The CDR3 loop spans 14 amino acids. V shed 1 base and J shed 3 bases, with 12 bases lying between them. Germline V gene lookup returns CDR1 DFQATT and CDR2 SNEGSKA (reference sequence). CDR3 in DNA: TGCAGTGCTAGAGTCGGAGGGAGGGACACTGAAGCTTTCTTT. Its translation is CSARVGGRDTEAFF.

CDR3 amino acids: CASSRPYTDTQYF. DNA of the CDR3: TGTGCCAGCAGTCGGCCTTACACAGATACGCAGTATTTT. The chain has TRBV7-8 and TRBJ2-3, with D uncertain. The germline V gene encodes CDR1 SGHVS and CDR2 FQNEAQ. Trimming removed 6 bases from V and 2 bases from J, with 9 bases in between. CDR3 length: 13 residues.

This chain links TRBV12-3 or TRBV12-4 with TRBJ1-5, with a possible D match to TRBD1 (5 bases). CDR3 length: 17 amino acids. Trimming stripped 0 bases from V and 2 bases from J, with 14 bases between. The CDR3 bases are TGTGCCAGCAGTTTAGCGGGCGGAGGAGGGGGCAATCAGCCCCAGCATTTT. It encodes CASSLAGGGGGNQPQHF.

This clonotype has a handful of counts. The V call is TRBV20-1, the J call TRBJ2-2; D not certain. CDR1 DFQATT and CDR2 SNEGSKA come from the germline V gene (reference sequence). Trimming took off 6 bases at V and 1 base at J, with 9 bases between the two ends. CDR3 length: 13 amino acids. The CDR3 DNA sequence: TGCAGTGCCACCGTTGGGAACACCGGGGAGCTGTTTTTT. Translated: CSATVGNTGELFF.

The chain is built from TRBV3-1 and TRBJ2-4; D remains ambiguous. The CDR3 consists of 15 residues. The germline V gene encodes CDR1 LGHDT and CDR2 YNNKEL (reference sequence). V dropped 5 bases and J dropped 3 bases, with 14 bases sitting between them. The CDR3 region has the DNA TGTGCCAGCAGCGGAAATAGGACGTTCAAAAACATTCAGTACTTC. It translates to CASSGNRTFKNIQYF. Full variable domain (outside the CDR3, taken from reference TRBV3-1 and TRBJ2-4): DTAVSQTPKYLVTQMGNDKSIKCEQNLGHDTMYWYKQDSKKFLKIMFSYNNKELIINETVPNRFSPKSPDKAHLNLHINSLELGDSAVYFCASSGNRTFKNIQYFGAGTRLSVL.

For this clonotype: An end of the junction differs from the germline gene, which may be a read error. The V and J genes are TRBV19 and TRBJ1-5; no definite D call. Germline CDR1 is LNHDA and CDR2 is SQIVND (reference sequence). The CDR3 length is 18 residues. Here the CDR3 reads CASSIDRTPTSSNRPQHF. The DNA of the CDR3 is TGTGCCAGTAGTATAGATAGGACCCCGACAAGCAGCAATCGGCCCCAGCATTTT.

The chain carries TRBV6-1 and TRBJ1-4; no reliable D call. The CDR3 loop spans 15 amino acids. Germline lookup yields CDR1 MNHNS and CDR2 SASEGT. V lost 3 bases to trimming and J lost 4 bases, with 12 bases between them. DNA for the CDR3: TGTGCCAGCAGTGATGGGCAGGCATATAATGAAAAACTGTTTTTT. Encoded protein: CASSDGQAYNEKLFF.

Of note for this clonotype: Relative to the germline gene, one junction end is altered; a read error may explain this. The chain is built from TRBV29-1 and TRBJ2-3; 7 nucleotides align to TRBD2. CDR3 length equals 15 residues. Germline V gives CDR1 SQVTM, CDR2 ANQGSEA. The CDR3 region has the DNA TGCGGCGTTGATTCGGGGGGAGTCGGCACAGGTACGCAGTATTTT. Protein product: CGVDSGGVGTGTQYF.

As regards this clonotype: A clone one base away is much larger, so this may be a read error. The chain has TRBV27 and TRBJ1-6, with D unresolved. The CDR3 totals 12 residues. Trimming stripped 3 bases from V and 11 bases from J, with 8 bases between. CDR1 is MNHEY and CDR2 is SMNVEV in the germline V gene (reference sequence). CDR3 protein: CASSFPNTPLHF. CDR3 sequence (DNA): TGTGCCAGCAGTTTCCCCAATACACCCCTCCACTTT.

V usage is TRBV15 and J usage is TRBJ2-1, with D tentatively TRBD2 (6 bases). The CDR3 is made up of 15 amino acids. Germline CDR1 is LNHNV and CDR2 is YYDKDF (reference sequence). V was trimmed by 5 bases and J by 6 bases, leaving 17 bases between them. CDR3 sequence: CATSRGTHGLNEQFF. For the CDR3, the DNA is TGTGCCACCAGCCGCGGGACTCATGGTCTCAATGAGCAGTTCTTC.

The chain uses TRBV6-5 and TRBJ2-3; D uncertain. Trimming removed 0 bases at V and 2 bases at J, with 12 bases between. The CDR3 length is 16 residues. The germline V gene encodes CDR1 MNHEY and CDR2 SVGAGI. Here the CDR3 DNA reads TGTGCCAGCAGTTACTCTACCCCCGACCCCACAGATACGCAGTATTTT. Its protein is CASSYSTPDPTDTQYF.

The chain is built from TRBV7-2 and TRBJ1-1, with D perhaps matching TRBD1 (5 bases). Germline V gene data show CDR1 as SGHTA and CDR2 as FQGNSA. With 4 bases removed from V and 6 bases from J, the gap between germline ends came to 9 bases. The CDR3 contains 12 residues. In DNA form, the CDR3 reads TGTGCCAGCAGCTCAATGGGGCCTGAAGCTTTCTTT. As protein: CASSSMGPEAFF.

The rearrangement uses TRBV5-4 and TRBJ1-2, with a possible D match to TRBD1 (6 bases). Germline V CDR1 and CDR2: SGHNT, YYREEE (reference sequence). The CDR3 contains 13 residues. V shed 4 bases and J shed 6 bases, with 13 bases lying between them. DNA for the CDR3: TGTGCCAGCAGCACGGAGGGGGGGAATGGCTACACCTTC. Translated: CASSTEGGNGYTF.

This clonotype has only a few counts. The chain uses TRBV5-1 and TRBJ2-3; possible D gene TRBD2, 6 bases. Germline V CDR1 and CDR2: SGHRS, YFSETQ. This CDR3 contains 12 residues. Trimming took off 4 bases at V and 6 bases at J, with 9 bases between the two ends. The CDR3: CASSAGRDTQYF. DNA of the CDR3: TGCGCCAGCAGCGCGGGGAGGGATACGCAGTATTTT.

V is TRBV11-3 and J is TRBJ1-6; possible D gene TRBD1, 5 bases. From germline, CDR1 is SGHNT and CDR2 YENEEA. V was clipped by 5 bases and J by 6 bases, with 14 bases between them. The CDR3 runs to 15 residues. The CDR3 region is CASSLGGNRNSPLHF. CDR3 coding DNA: TGTGCCAGCAGCCTCGGGGGGAACCGTAATTCACCCCTCCACTTT.

This clonotype was counted a single time. One end of the junction is discordant with germline, which a read error may explain. The V gene is TRBV20-1, the J gene TRBJ2-1, with 7 bases that match TRBD2. The CDR3 runs to 14 residues. Germline lookup yields CDR1 DFQATT and CDR2 SNEGSKA (reference sequence). The CDR3 bases are TGCAGTGCCCGGGGGGTCCTAAGATCCGGTGAGCGGTTCTTC. Encoded protein: CSARGVLRSGERFF.